The 19 T cell receptor beta chains listed next were all sequenced from one sample in a study of cytomegalovirus exposure and HLA in healthy donors. PCR used 60 Vbeta primers and 13 Jbeta primers. This table comes from immunoSEQ multiplex PCR, and its TCRdb copy is limited to in-frame clones, with some not included. The sample includes approximately 160,000 clones, around 72% of them seen just once. Sequencing input: PBMCs. The receptors come from a young man in good health and CMV-seronegative.

The chain uses TRBV5-4 and TRBJ2-5; a weak D match, TRBD2 (5 bases). This CDR3 spans 13 amino acids. Looked up from germline, CDR1 is SGHNT and CDR2 is YYREEE (reference sequence). V shed 1 base and J shed 4 bases, with 8 bases lying between them. CDR3 amino acids: CASSLTEGETQYF. For the CDR3, the DNA is TGTGCCAGCAGCTTGACAGAGGGAGAGACCCAGTACTTC.

This rearrangement joins TRBV7-6 to TRBJ1-3; 10 bases fit TRBD1. The germline CDR1 and CDR2 sequences are SGHVS and FNYEAQ. The CDR3 is 16 amino acids. Trimming removed 3 bases from V and 4 bases from J; junction bases left unmatched: 6. CDR3 in DNA: TGTGCCAGCAGCTTTGCCGGGACAGGGGTCGGAAACACCATATATTTT. Protein: CASSFAGTGVGNTIYF.

The V call is TRBV5-1, the J call TRBJ2-3, with 8 bases matching TRBD2. The trim removed 4 bases at V and 1 base at J, leaving 11 bases unmatched. The V gene's germline CDR1 is SGHRS and CDR2 YFSETQ. CDR3 length equals 17 residues. As DNA, the CDR3 is TGCGCCAGCAGCCGAACTGGGAGCGGGAGAGGCACAGATACGCAGTATTTT. Translated: CASSRTGSGRGTDTQYF.

CDR3 sequence (DNA): TGTGCCAGCAGCGACGGACAGGGACGCACAGATACGCAGTATTTT. Amino acid sequence: CASSDGQGRTDTQYF. V usage is TRBV9 and J usage is TRBJ2-3; 8 bases fit TRBD1. Germline CDR1 SGDLS, CDR2 YYNGEE. V was clipped by 3 bases and J by 1 base; unmatched bases: 4. The CDR3 has 15 residues.

This chain joins TRBV19 and TRBJ2-1; 9 nucleotides line up with TRBD1. Per the germline V gene, CDR1 is LNHDA and CDR2 is SQIVND (reference sequence). V was clipped by 7 bases and J by 1 base; unmatched bases: 5. CDR3 length: 15 residues. In DNA form, the CDR3 reads TGTGCCAGTAACCTACAGGGGGCGTCCTACAATGAGCAGTTCTTC. Translated, it gives CASNLQGASYNEQFF.

This clone has a handful of counts. The chain recombines TRBV7-9 with TRBJ1-5; TRBD1 is a possible D gene (5 bases). The CDR3 contains 15 residues. Germline values: CDR1 SEHNR, CDR2 FQNEAQ (reference sequence). V lost 4 bases to trimming and J lost 4 bases, with 14 bases between them. The CDR3 DNA follows: TGTGCCAGCAGCTCCACTGGGCCAGGGAATCAGCCCCAGCATTTT. Protein: CASSSTGPGNQPQHF.

The chain has TRBV15 and TRBJ2-1; weak D call: TRBD2 (5 bases). Looked up from germline, CDR1 is LNHNV and CDR2 is YYDKDF (reference sequence). CDR3 size: 16 residues. V lost 1 base to trimming and J lost 0 bases, with 10 bases between them. CDR3 in amino acids: CATSRGVGSSYNEQFF. The DNA for the CDR3 is TGTGCCACCAGCAGAGGCGTAGGGAGCTCCTACAATGAGCAGTTCTTC. Using reference TRBV15 and TRBJ2-1 for the parts outside the CDR3, the full variable domain is DAMVIQNPRYQVTQFGKPVTLSCSQTLNHNVMYWYQQKSSQAPKLLFHYYDKDFNNEADTPDNFQSRRPNTSFCFLDIRSPGLGDTAMYLCATSRGVGSSYNEQFFGPGTRLTVL.

This clone was counted only a few times. This chain joins TRBV5-4 and TRBJ1-1, with D unresolved. Trimming stripped 0 bases from V and 4 bases from J, with 13 bases between. CDR3 length: 15 residues. Germline lookup yields CDR1 SGHNT and CDR2 YYREEE (reference sequence). Written as DNA, the CDR3 is TGTGCCAGCAGCTTGGTCGCGGGAGGTGGCACTGAAGCTTTCTTT. This codes for CASSLVAGGGTEAFF.

The chain recombines TRBV9 with TRBJ2-3; 9 bases line up with TRBD2. From germline, CDR1 is SGDLS and CDR2 YYNGEE. The trim removed 4 bases at V and 9 bases at J, leaving 6 bases unmatched. The CDR3 totals 13 residues. CDR3 loop: CASSPPGLATQYF. The CDR3 region has the DNA TGTGCCAGCAGCCCACCCGGACTAGCGACGCAGTATTTT. The variable domain in full, with the rest retrieved from reference TRBV9 and TRBJ2-3, is DSGVTQTPKHLITATGQRVTLRCSPRSGDLSVYWYQQSLDQGLQFLIQYYNGEERAKGNILERFSAQQFPDLHSELNLSSLELGDSALYFCASSPPGLATQYFGPGTRLTVL.

The J gene is TRBJ2-7, the V gene TRBV19; 11 bases match TRBD2. Looked up from germline, CDR1 is LNHDA and CDR2 is SQIVND (reference sequence). Trimming at V came to 4 bases and at J to 0 bases, leaving 2 bases not matched to a gene. CDR3 length equals 15 residues. The CDR3 protein is CASSKGLAVSYEQYF. Here the CDR3 DNA reads TGTGCCAGTAGTAAGGGACTAGCGGTCTCCTACGAGCAGTACTTC.

The chain recombines TRBV2 with TRBJ1-1; TRBD1 matches 11 bases. CDR3 length: 15 residues. The germline V gene has CDR1 SNHLY and CDR2 FYNNEI. V lost 1 base to trimming and J lost 6 bases; unmatched junction nucleotides: 4. The CDR3 region has the DNA TGTGCCAGCAGTGAAGATAGGGGACAGGGGGCTGAAGCTTTCTTT. This gives the protein CASSEDRGQGAEAFF.

V usage is TRBV6-6 and J usage is TRBJ2-2; no reliable D call. Germline V gene data show CDR1 as MNHNY and CDR2 as SVGAGI (reference sequence). Deletions cut 11 bases from V and 4 bases from J, with 11 bases between. CDR3 length: 12 amino acids. CDR3 nucleotide sequence: TGTGCCGCGTATCGAGGCACCGGGGAGCTGTTTTTT. This codes for CAAYRGTGELFF.

The chain has TRBV28 and TRBJ2-2, with 14 bases identical to TRBD2. This CDR3 contains 22 residues. The V segment lost 7 bases and the J segment 6 bases; nucleotides outside the gene matches: 25. CDR1 and CDR2 from the germline V gene are MDHEN and SYDVKM. CDR3 sequence reads: CASNSDWGGAGLAGEEAGELFF. CDR3 nucleotides: TGTGCCAGCAACTCAGACTGGGGGGGCGCGGGACTAGCGGGAGAAGAAGCCGGGGAGCTGTTTTTT.

The rearrangement links TRBV5-1 to TRBJ2-1, with D tentatively TRBD1 (5 bases). Per the germline V gene, CDR1 is SGHRS and CDR2 is YFSETQ. The CDR3 is made up of 16 amino acids. V was clipped by 0 bases and J by 8 bases, with 18 bases between them. The CDR3 DNA is TGCGCCAGCAGCTTGGGAATGTGGCAGGGCCCGCATGAGCAGTTCTTC. This sequence encodes CASSLGMWQGPHEQFF.

The rearrangement uses TRBV5-1 and TRBJ2-3, with a weak D call TRBD1 (7 bases). V was pared by 4 bases and J by 4 bases, with 13 bases between. The CDR3 has 14 residues. Germline V CDR1 and CDR2: SGHRS, YFSETQ. CDR3 DNA: TGCGCCAGCAGCCAGGGGGGAATTGCAGATACGCAGTATTTT. Its protein is CASSQGGIADTQYF.

The rearrangement links TRBV27 to TRBJ2-1; 9 bases map to TRBD1. The V and J ends lost 10 bases and 2 bases, in that order; junction bases with no gene match: 3. The CDR3 covers 13 residues. Germline V gene data show CDR1 as MNHEY and CDR2 as SMNVEV (reference sequence). The CDR3 region is CATGQGPYNEQFF. CDR3 DNA sequence: TGTGCCACCGGACAGGGGCCCTACAATGAGCAGTTCTTC.

The rearrangement uses TRBV6-5 and TRBJ2-3; possible D gene TRBD2, 6 bases. The germline CDR1 and CDR2 sequences are MNHEY and SVGAGI. CDR3 size: 16 residues. Trimming shortened V by 0 bases and J by 0 bases, and 10 bases separated the two germline ends. The CDR3 reads CASSYSLAPSTDTQYF. The CDR3 DNA is TGTGCCAGCAGTTACTCGCTAGCGCCTAGCACAGATACGCAGTATTTT.

J is TRBJ1-5 and V is TRBV6-1, with a tentative D call TRBD1 (5 bases). Trimming took off 6 bases at V and 0 bases at J, with 12 bases between the two ends. Germline lookup yields CDR1 MNHNS and CDR2 SASEGT. The CDR3 length is 15 residues. The CDR3 sequence: CASRGEGYSNQPQHF. The CDR3 coding sequence is TGTGCCAGCAGGGGGGAGGGATATAGCAATCAGCCCCAGCATTTT.

The gene calls are TRBV4-1 and TRBJ2-5; D is possibly TRBD1 (5 bases). The J call may be wrong; the DNA end is better matched by TRBJ2-7. The CDR3 is made up of 14 amino acids. Germline-derived CDR1 and CDR2 are MGHRA and YSYEKL. The CDR3 sequence is CASSRGRNSYEQYF. The CDR3 bases are TGCGCCAGCAGCCGGGGCCGGAACTCCTACGAGCAGTACTTC.